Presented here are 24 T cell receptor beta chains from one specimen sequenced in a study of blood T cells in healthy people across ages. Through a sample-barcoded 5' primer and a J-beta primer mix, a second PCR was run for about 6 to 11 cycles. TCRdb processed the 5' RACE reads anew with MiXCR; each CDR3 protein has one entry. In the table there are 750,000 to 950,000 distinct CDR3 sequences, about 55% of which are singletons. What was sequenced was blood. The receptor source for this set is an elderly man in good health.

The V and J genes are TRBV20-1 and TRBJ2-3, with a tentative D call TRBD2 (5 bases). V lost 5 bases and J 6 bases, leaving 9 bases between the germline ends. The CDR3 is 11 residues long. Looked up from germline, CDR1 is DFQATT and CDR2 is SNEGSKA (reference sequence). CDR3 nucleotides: TGCAGTGCTGCTAGCCCCGATACGCAGTATTTT. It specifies CSAASPDTQYF.

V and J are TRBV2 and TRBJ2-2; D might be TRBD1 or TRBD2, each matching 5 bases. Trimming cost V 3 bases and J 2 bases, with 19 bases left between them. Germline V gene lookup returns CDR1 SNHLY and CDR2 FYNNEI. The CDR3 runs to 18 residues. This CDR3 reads CASSDPQRGDPNTGELFF. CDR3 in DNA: TGTGCCAGCAGTGACCCTCAGCGAGGGGACCCAAACACCGGGGAGCTGTTTTTT.

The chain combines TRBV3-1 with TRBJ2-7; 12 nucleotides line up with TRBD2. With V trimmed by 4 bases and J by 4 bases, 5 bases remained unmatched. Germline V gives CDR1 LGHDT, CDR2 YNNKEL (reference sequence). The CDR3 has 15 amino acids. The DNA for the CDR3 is TGTGCCAGCAGCCGACTAGCGGGAGAGGGTTACGAGCAGTACTTC. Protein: CASSRLAGEGYEQYF.

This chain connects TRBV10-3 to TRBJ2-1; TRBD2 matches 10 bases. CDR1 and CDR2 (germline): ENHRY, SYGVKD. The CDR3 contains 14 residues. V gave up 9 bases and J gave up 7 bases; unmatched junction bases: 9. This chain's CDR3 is CAITSGKPGNEQFF. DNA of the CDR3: TGTGCCATAACTAGCGGGAAGCCTGGGAATGAGCAGTTCTTC.

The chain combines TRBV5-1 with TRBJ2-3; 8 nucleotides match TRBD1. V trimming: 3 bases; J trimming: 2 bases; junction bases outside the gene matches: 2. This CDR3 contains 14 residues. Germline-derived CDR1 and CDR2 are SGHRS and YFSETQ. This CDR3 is CASSSGGLTDTQYF. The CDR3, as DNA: TGCGCCAGCAGCTCAGGGGGCCTCACAGATACGCAGTATTTT.

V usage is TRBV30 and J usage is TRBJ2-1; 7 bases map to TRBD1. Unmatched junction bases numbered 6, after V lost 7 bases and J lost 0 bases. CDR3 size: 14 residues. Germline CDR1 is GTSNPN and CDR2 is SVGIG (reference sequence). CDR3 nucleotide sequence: TGTGCCTCGAGGGGGCTTAGCTCCTACAATGAGCAGTTCTTC. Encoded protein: CASRGLSSYNEQFF.

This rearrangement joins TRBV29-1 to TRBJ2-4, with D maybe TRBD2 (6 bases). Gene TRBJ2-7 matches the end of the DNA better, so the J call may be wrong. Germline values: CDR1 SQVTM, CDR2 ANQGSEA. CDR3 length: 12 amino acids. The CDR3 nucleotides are TGCAGCGTAAGACGGGGGTCGAACGAGCAGTACTTC. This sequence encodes CSVRRGSNEQYF.

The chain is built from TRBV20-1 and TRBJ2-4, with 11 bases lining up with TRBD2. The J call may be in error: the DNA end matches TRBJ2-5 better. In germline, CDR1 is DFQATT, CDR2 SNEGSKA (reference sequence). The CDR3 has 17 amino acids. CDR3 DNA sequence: TGCAGTGCTAGTGTTATGGGCTCGACTAGCGGGAAGGAGACCCAGTACTTC. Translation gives CSASVMGSTSGKETQYF.

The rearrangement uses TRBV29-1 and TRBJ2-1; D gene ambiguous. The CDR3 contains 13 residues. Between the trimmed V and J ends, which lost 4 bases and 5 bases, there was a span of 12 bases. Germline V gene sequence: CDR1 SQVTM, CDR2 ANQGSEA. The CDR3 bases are TGCAGCGTTGGAGACAAGGTGGACAATGAGCAGTTCTTC. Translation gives CSVGDKVDNEQFF.

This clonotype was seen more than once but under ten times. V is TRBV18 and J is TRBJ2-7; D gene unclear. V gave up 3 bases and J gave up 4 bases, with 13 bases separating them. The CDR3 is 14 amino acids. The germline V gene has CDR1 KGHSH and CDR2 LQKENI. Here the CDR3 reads CASSPVGFDYEQYF. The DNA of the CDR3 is TGTGCCAGCTCACCGGTAGGGTTCGATTACGAGCAGTACTTC.

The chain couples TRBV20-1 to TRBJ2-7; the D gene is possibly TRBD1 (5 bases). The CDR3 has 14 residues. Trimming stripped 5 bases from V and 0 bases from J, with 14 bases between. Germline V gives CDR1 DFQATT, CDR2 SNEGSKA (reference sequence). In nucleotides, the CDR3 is TGCAGTGCTCCACAGGCGTTTAGCTCCTACGAGCAGTACTTC. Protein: CSAPQAFSSYEQYF.

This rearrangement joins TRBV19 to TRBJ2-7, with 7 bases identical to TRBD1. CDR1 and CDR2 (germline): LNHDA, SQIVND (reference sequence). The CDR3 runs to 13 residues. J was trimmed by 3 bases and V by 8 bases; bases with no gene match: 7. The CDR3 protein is CASSQDRYYEQYF. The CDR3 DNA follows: TGTGCCAGTTCTCAGGACAGGTACTACGAGCAGTACTTC.

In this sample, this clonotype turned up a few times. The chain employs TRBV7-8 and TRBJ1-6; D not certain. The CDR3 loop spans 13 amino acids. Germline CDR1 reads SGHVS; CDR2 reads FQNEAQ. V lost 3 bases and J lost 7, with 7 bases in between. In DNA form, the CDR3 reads TGTGCCAGCAGCTTCTGGAAAAATTCACCCCTCCACTTT. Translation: CASSFWKNSPLHF.

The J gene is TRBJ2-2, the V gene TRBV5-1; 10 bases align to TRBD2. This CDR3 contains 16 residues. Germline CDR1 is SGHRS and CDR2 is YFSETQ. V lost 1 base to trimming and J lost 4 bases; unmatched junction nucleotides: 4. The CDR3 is CASSLLAGAVTGELFF. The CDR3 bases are TGCGCCAGCAGCTTGCTAGCGGGAGCTGTCACCGGGGAGCTGTTTTTT.

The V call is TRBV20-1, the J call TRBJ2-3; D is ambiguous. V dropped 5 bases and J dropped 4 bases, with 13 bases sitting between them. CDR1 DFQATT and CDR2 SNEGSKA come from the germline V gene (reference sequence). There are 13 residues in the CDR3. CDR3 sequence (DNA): TGCAGTGCTGTGGGTATGGGATCAGATACGCAGTATTTT. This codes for CSAVGMGSDTQYF.

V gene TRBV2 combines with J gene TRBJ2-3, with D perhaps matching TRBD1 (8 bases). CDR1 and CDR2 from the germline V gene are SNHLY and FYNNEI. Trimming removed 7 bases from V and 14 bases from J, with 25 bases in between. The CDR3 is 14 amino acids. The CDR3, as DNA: TGTGCCAGCACTGGACAGGGAGGGCACAGATACGCGTATTTT. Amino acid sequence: CASTGQGGHRYAYF.

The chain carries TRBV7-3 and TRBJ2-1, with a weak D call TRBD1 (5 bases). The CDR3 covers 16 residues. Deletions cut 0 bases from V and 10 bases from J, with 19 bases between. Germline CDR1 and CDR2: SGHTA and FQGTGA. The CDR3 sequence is CASSLTAAGSSYEQFF. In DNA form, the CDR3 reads TGTGCCAGCAGCTTAACGGCGGCAGGGTCCTCCTACGAGCAGTTCTTC. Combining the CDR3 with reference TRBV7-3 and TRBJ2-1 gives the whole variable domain GAGVSQTPSNKVTEKGKYVELRCDPISGHTALYWYRQSLGQGPEFLIYFQGTGAADDSGLPNDRFFAVRPEGSVSTLKIQRTERGDSAVYLCASSLTAAGSSYEQFFGPGTRLTVL.

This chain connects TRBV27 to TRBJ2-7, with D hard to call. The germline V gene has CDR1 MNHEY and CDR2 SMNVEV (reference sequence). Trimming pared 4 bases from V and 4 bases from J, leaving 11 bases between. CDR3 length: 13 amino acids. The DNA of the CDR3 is TGTGCCAGCAGTTCCCTCGGTCAATACGAGCAGTACTTC. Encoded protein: CASSSLGQYEQYF.

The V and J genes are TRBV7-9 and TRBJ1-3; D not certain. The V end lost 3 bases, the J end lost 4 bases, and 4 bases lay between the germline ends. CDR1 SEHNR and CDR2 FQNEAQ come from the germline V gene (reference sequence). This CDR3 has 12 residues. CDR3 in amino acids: CASSFGGNTIYF. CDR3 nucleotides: TGTGCCAGCAGCTTCGGCGGAAACACCATATATTTT.

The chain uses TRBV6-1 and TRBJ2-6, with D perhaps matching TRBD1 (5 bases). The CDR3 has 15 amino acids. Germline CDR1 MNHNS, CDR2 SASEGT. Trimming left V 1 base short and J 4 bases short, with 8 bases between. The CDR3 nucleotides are TGTGCCAGCAGTGAAGGCAGGGCCGGGGCCAACGTCCTGACTTTC. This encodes CASSEGRAGANVLTF.

DNA of the CDR3: TGCGCCAGCAGCCAAGATGGAGGATATATCACTGAAGCTTTCTTT. Encoded protein: CASSQDGGYITEAFF. The gene calls are TRBV4-1 and TRBJ1-1; D unclear. This CDR3 comprises 15 residues. V was clipped by 0 bases and J by 4 bases, with 12 bases between them. Germline V lookup: CDR1 MGHRA, CDR2 YSYEKL.

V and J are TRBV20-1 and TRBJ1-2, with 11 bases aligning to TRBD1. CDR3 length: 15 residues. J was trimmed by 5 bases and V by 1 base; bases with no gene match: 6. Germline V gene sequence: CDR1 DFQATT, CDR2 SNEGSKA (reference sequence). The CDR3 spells CSARGRTGGAYGYTF. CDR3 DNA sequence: TGCAGTGCTAGAGGTCGGACAGGGGGCGCGTATGGCTACACCTTC.

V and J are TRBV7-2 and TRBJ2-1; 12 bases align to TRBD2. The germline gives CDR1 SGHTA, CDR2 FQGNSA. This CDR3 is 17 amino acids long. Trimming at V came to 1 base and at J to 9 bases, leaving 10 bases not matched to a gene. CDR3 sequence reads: CASSLGPGLAGNAEQFF. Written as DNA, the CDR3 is TGTGCCAGCAGCTTAGGCCCGGGACTAGCGGGTAATGCTGAGCAGTTCTTC. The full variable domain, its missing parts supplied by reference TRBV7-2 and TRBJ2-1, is GAGVSQSPSNKVTEKGKDVELRCDPISGHTALYWYRQSLGQGLEFLIYFQGNSAPDKSGLPSDRFSAERTGGSVSTLTIQRTQQEDSAVYLCASSLGPGLAGNAEQFFGPGTRLTVL.

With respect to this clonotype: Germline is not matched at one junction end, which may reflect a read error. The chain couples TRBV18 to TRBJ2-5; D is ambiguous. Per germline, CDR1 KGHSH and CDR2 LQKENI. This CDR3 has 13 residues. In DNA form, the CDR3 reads TGTGCCAGCTCGCCGAGTCGCCTAGAGGCCCAGTACTTC. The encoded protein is CASSPSRLEAQYF.